This TCR beta chain was sequenced during a study of shared clonotypes between healthy human individuals. Study information: Every donor yielded three CD4 naive, three CD4 memory, two CD8 naive and one CD8 memory plate.

On this clone itself: Its antigen is as yet unknown.

The table came from immunoSEQ multiplex PCR; TCRdb's copy has only in-frame clones and leaves some out. The data contain around 1,900,000 clones, about 93% of them seen just once; the ten biggest clones take up around 1.7%. The CDR3 length is 12 residues. From germline, CDR1 is SGHTA and CDR2 FQGNSA. With V trimmed by 5 bases and J by 7 bases, 4 bases remained unmatched. Study observations and caveats: Clonotypes not shared had lower generation probabilities than those common to all four donors. Measured sharing among donors was expected to vary with sequencing depth. Sampling included only blood; tissue repertoires likely differ.

The naive CD8 population came from CD45RO-negative cells selected for CCR7, without terminally differentiated effector memory CD45RA+ cells. The receptor was derived from a man aged 18-30 years in good health. Some clones in this sample may be carry-over from other donors' samples. Input material: naive CD8+ T cells from PBMCs. The chain combines TRBV7-2 with TRBJ2-7; 8 bases line up with TRBD1. CDR3 sequence reads: CASSQRQGEQYF. The CDR3 DNA is TGTGCCAGCAGCCAAAGACAGGGGGAGCAGTACTTC.